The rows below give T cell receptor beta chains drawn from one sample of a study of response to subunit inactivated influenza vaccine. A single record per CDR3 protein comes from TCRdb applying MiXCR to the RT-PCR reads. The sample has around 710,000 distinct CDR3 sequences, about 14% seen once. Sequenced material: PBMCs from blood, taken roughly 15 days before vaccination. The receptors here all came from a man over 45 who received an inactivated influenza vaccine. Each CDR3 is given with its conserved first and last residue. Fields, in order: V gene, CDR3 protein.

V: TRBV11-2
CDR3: CASSSSDLAAKNTGELFF

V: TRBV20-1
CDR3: CSARLARSYEQYF

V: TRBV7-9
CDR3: CASSLEPRSTQYF

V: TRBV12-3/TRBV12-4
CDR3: CASSLIMGDGYTF

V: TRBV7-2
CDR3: CASSRQDPGHEQFF

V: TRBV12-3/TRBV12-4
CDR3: CASTTSGGDTQYF

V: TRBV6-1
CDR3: CASSTSGYQAKNIQYF

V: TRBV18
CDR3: CASSEGLDSTDTQYF

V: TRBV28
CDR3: CASSSGQGWHNEQFF

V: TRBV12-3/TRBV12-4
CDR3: CASSFAGGIDTQYF

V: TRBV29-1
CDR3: CSVQDGGDTGELFF

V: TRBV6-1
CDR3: CASSEGVGEQFF

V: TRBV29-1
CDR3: CSASTGNSNQPQHF

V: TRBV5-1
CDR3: CASSPGQVGAEAFF

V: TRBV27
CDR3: CASSKWAGGLDTQYF

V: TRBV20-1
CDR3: CSASLAVGGTQYF

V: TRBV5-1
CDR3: CASSTGTGRYEQYF

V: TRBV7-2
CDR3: CASSYGLAGVDEQYF

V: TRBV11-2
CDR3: CASSPVRGYSNQPQHF

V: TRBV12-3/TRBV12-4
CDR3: CASNTLGVNTEAFF

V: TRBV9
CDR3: CASSPSGTSGYNEQFF

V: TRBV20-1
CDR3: CSARVWAGDNSPLHF

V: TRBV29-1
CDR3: CSVGVGDNSPLHF

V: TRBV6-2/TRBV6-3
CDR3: CASSSLAASYEQYF

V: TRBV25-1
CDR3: CASSRGDSSYGYTF

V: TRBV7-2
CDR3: CASSPRADYGYTF

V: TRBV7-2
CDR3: CASTQGRRVNTGELFF

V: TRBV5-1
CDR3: CASSPWWGAIGETQYF

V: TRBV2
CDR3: CASRGLAGKTGELFF

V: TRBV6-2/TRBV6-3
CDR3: CASSRAGTGGWGEQFF

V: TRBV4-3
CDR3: CASSQARVAEQFF

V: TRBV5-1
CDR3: CASSFDGNSNQPQHF

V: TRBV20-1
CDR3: CSARDIFGLGQEETQYF

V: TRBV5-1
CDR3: CASSQGDRSSYNEQFF

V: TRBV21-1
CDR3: CASSNTCPTDSSGANVLTF

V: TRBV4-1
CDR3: CASSQEKVGYGYTF

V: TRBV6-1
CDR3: CASSELRGNQPQHF

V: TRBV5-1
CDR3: CASSLESGFGYTF

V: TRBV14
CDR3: CASSQDRGASYTF

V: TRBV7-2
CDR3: CASSPGRNSYEQYF

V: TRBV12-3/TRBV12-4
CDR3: CASSHRPAGDTEAFF

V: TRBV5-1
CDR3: CASSLSGELLYEQYF

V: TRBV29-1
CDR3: CSGGLAGGWQFF

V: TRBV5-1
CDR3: CASSQGSKNIQYF

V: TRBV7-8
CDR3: CASSTKLAGYRNEQFF

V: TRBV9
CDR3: CASSASPVVNQETQYF

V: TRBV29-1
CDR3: CSVGGQGGETQYF

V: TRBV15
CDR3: CATSRSIGIGANTGELFF

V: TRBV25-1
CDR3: CASSEDGRYGYTF

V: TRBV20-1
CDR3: CSAPKPRDWINYEQYF

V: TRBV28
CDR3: CASSFVRGVVSYEKLFF

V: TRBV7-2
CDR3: CASSLVRGSDTQYF

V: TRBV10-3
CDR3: CAISTSMSTDTQYF

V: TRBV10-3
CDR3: CAISAGVGGNQPQHF

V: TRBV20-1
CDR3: CSSSLGEVSTDTQYF